The source of this T cell receptor (beta chain) is a study of T cell responses to AZD1222 COVID-19 vaccine. General study points: Distributed over spike, vaccine-associated CD4 TCRs predominated at 160-218 and 743-854. Among the donors, most were white British and more were female, and clonal diversity was possibly underestimated.

Assay used: immunoSEQ multiplex PCR; TCRdb lists only in-frame clones, some missing. The data hold 150,000 to 200,000 clones, with roughly 87% observed a single time. A note on this clone: Antigen unknown.

This CDR3 is 16 amino acids long. The junction had 10 bases not matched to a gene; V was cut back by 5 bases and J by 4 bases. Germline V gene sequence: CDR1 SGHAT, CDR2 FQDESV (reference sequence). Sequenced material: peripheral blood, taken on day 0 of AZD1222 vaccination. This clonotype was sampled from an adult in good health. The V and J genes are TRBV11-1 and TRBJ1-4; 7 nucleotides agree with TRBD1. CDR3 loop: CASSPRTGGRNEKLFF. Written as DNA, the CDR3 is TGTGCCAGCAGCCCCAGGACAGGAGGGCGTAATGAAAAACTGTTTTTT.